This entry lists 20 T cell receptor beta chains sequenced from one sample in a study of T cell responses to AZD1222 COVID-19 vaccine. Only in-frame clones appear in the TCRdb table, and some are missing; sequencing was by immunoSEQ multiplex PCR. The sample shows some 140,000 clones, about 87% of them seen only once. Sequences were derived from peripheral blood, sampled on day 0 of AZD1222 vaccination. The receptors stem from an adult in good health.

The rearrangement links TRBV6-6 to TRBJ1-2; TRBD1 matches at 7 bases. CDR1 is MNHNY and CDR2 is SVGAGI in the germline V gene (reference sequence). V lost 5 bases to trimming and J lost 8 bases; unmatched junction nucleotides: 23. This CDR3 has 18 amino acids. The CDR3 DNA reads TGTGCCAGCAGTCCGACTATCCCCACCGGACAGGTCTTTGGGGGCTACACCTTC. Translation: CASSPTIPTGQVFGGYTF.

The chain combines TRBV7-2 with TRBJ1-5; 9 nucleotides line up with TRBD1. CDR1 is SGHTA and CDR2 is FQGNSA in the germline V gene. V gave up 5 bases and J gave up 3 bases; unmatched junction bases: 5. The CDR3 runs to 15 residues. The CDR3: CASSGRTGDNQPQHF. CDR3 DNA sequence: TGTGCCAGCAGCGGCCGGACAGGGGACAATCAGCCCCAGCATTTT.

This clone is a singleton in its sample. CDR3 nucleotide sequence: TGTGCCAGCTCACCACCACAAGGGGGCGTAGAGGAGACCCAGTACTTC. Translated, it gives CASSPPQGGVEETQYF. The chain joins TRBV18 to TRBJ2-5; TRBD1 matches at 7 bases. The CDR3 consists of 16 residues. Per the germline V gene, CDR1 is KGHSH and CDR2 is LQKENI. V lost 0 bases, J lost 5 bases, and 9 bases stayed unmatched.

The chain is built from TRBV5-1 and TRBJ2-7; 11 bases line up with TRBD2. Trimming at V came to 7 bases and at J to 0 bases, leaving 3 bases not matched to a gene. Germline lookup yields CDR1 SGHRS and CDR2 YFSETQ. The CDR3 is 14 residues long. CDR3 DNA: TGCGCCAGCGCCGGGACTAGCGGCTCCTACGAGCAGTACTTC. This translates into CASAGTSGSYEQYF. Supplemented by reference TRBV5-1 and TRBJ2-7, the full variable domain reads KAGVTQTPRYLIKTRGQQVTLSCSPISGHRSVSWYQQTPGQGLQFLFEYFSETQRNKGNFPGRFSGRQFSNSRSEMNVSTLELGDSALYLCASAGTSGSYEQYFGPGTRLTVT.

V and J are TRBV5-4 and TRBJ2-5; D call uncertain. CDR1 and CDR2 from the germline V gene are SGHNT and YYREEE (reference sequence). V dropped 3 bases and J dropped 4 bases, with 16 bases sitting between them. The CDR3 runs 15 residues. CDR3 sequence: CASSSRPRSRETQYF. As DNA, the CDR3 is TGTGCCAGCAGCTCCCGACCACGCAGCAGAGAGACCCAGTACTTC.

The chain couples TRBV11-2 to TRBJ2-7, with 7 positions matching TRBD2. The germline V gene encodes CDR1 SGHAT and CDR2 FQNNGV. This CDR3 is built from 13 residues. The V and J ends lost 5 bases and 6 bases, in that order; junction bases with no gene match: 7. This chain's CDR3 is CASSMGRVAEQYF. CDR3 nucleotides: TGTGCCAGCAGCATGGGGAGGGTCGCCGAGCAGTACTTC.

The genes are TRBV7-9 and TRBJ2-7; no definite D call. Germline CDR1 and CDR2: SEHNR and FQNEAQ (reference sequence). Deletions cut 4 bases from V and 4 bases from J, with 5 bases between. The CDR3 covers 11 residues. The CDR3 loop is CASSSDYEQYF. DNA for the CDR3: TGTGCCAGCAGCTCCGATTACGAGCAGTACTTC.

The chain carries TRBV4-1 and TRBJ1-1; 9 positions match TRBD1. This CDR3 has 15 residues. Germline trimming cut 4 bases from V and 3 bases from J; bases unmatched to any gene: 6. CDR1 is MGHRA and CDR2 is YSYEKL in the germline V gene. This chain's CDR3 is CASSPLQGADTEAFF. In DNA form, the CDR3 reads TGCGCCAGCAGCCCATTACAGGGGGCCGACACTGAAGCTTTCTTT.

The chain couples TRBV27 to TRBJ1-5; D might be TRBD1 (6 bases). Germline loops: CDR1 MNHEY, CDR2 SMNVEV (reference sequence). This CDR3 spans 18 amino acids. Trimming pared 2 bases from V and 0 bases from J, leaving 17 bases between. CDR3 bases: TGTGCCAGCAGTTTAATTACCCCCCAGGGGCCTAGCAATCAGCCCCAGCATTTT. This encodes CASSLITPQGPSNQPQHF.

This chain links TRBV6-2 or TRBV6-3 with TRBJ1-2; D remains ambiguous. Deletions cut 3 bases from V and 7 bases from J, with 12 bases between. This CDR3 has 13 amino acids. Germline V lookup: CDR1 MNHEY, CDR2 SVGEGT. CDR3 region: CASSYFGFRGYTF. The CDR3 coding sequence is TGTGCCAGCAGTTATTTCGGGTTTCGTGGCTACACCTTC.

The chain couples TRBV28 to TRBJ1-2; no firm D call. CDR3 length: 12 residues. The germline V and J ends were trimmed by 5 bases and 7 bases, with 11 bases remaining between them. CDR1 MDHEN and CDR2 SYDVKM come from the germline V gene. The CDR3 sequence is CASSPPRGGYTF. In DNA, the CDR3 is TGTGCCAGCAGTCCCCCTAGAGGTGGCTACACCTTC.

The rearrangement links TRBV27 to TRBJ1-4, with 10 positions matching TRBD1. Germline V CDR1 and CDR2: MNHEY, SMNVEV (reference sequence). The J segment lost 7 bases and the V segment lost 5 bases, leaving 1 base of the junction unmatched. The CDR3 contains 13 residues. The CDR3 DNA follows: TGTGCCAGCAGTGACAGGGGGCTTGAAAAACTGTTTTTT. Residues: CASSDRGLEKLFF. The whole variable domain, remainder taken from reference TRBV27 and TRBJ1-4, is EAQVTQNPRYLITVTGKKLTVTCSQNMNHEYMSWYRQDPGLGLRQIYYSMNVEVTDKGDVPEGYKVSRKEKRNFPLILESPSPNQTSLYFCASSDRGLEKLFFGSGTQLSVL.

The V gene is TRBV19, the J gene TRBJ1-5; D unclear. From germline, CDR1 is LNHDA and CDR2 SQIVND (reference sequence). This CDR3 is 15 amino acids long. V lost 3 bases to trimming and J lost 0 bases, with 9 bases between them. CDR3 coding DNA: TGTGCCAGTAGTATTCCCAGTCATAGCAATCAGCCCCAGCATTTT. This sequence encodes CASSIPSHSNQPQHF.

The V call is TRBV6-5, the J call TRBJ1-2, with D unclear. Germline V gene lookup returns CDR1 MNHEY and CDR2 SVGAGI. The CDR3 extends over 12 amino acids. Trimming removed 6 bases at V and 1 base at J, with 6 bases between. CDR3 DNA: TGTGCCAGCAGGGACGGTAACTATGGCTACACCTTC. Protein product: CASRDGNYGYTF.

The rearrangement uses TRBV3-1 (or the pseudogene TRBV3-2) and TRBJ1-2; possible D gene TRBD1, 5 bases. In germline, CDR1 is LGHDT, CDR2 YNNKEL (reference sequence). This CDR3 is 16 amino acids long. V lost 3 bases and J lost 8, with 22 bases in between. CDR3: CASSHLRSGQHNGYTF. The CDR3, as DNA: TGTGCCAGCAGCCATCTTCGGTCGGGGCAGCATAACGGCTACACCTTC.

V and J are TRBV7-8 and TRBJ2-7; a possible D gene is TRBD1 (5 bases). CDR1 and CDR2 from the germline V gene are SGHVS and FQNEAQ. The CDR3 is 12 amino acids. V lost 3 bases to trimming and J lost 4 bases, with 7 bases between them. CDR3 bases: TGTGCCAGCAGCTTCCAGGGATACGAGCAGTACTTC. Translating gives CASSFQGYEQYF.

The J gene is TRBJ2-7, the V gene TRBV4-2, with 8 bases identical to TRBD2. CDR3 length: 14 residues. Germline loops: CDR1 LGHNA, CDR2 YNFKEQ. Trimming at V came to 4 bases and at J to 0 bases, leaving 2 bases not matched to a gene. CDR3 DNA sequence: TGTGCCAGCAGCCGAGGGACTAGCTCCTACGAGCAGTACTTC. Translated, it gives CASSRGTSSYEQYF.

This chain connects TRBV19 to TRBJ2-5; D is perhaps TRBD2 (5 bases). Trimming took 5 bases from V and 9 from J, leaving 16 bases between them. From germline, CDR1 is LNHDA and CDR2 SQIVND (reference sequence). The CDR3 sequence is 13 residues long. The DNA of the CDR3 is TGTGCCAGTAGTGCACTAGGAGAAGGAGCCCAGTACTTC. As protein: CASSALGEGAQYF.

The chain has TRBV19 and TRBJ1-1; no definite D call. V was shortened by 5 bases and J by 7 bases, with 14 bases between the two germline ends. Looked up from germline, CDR1 is LNHDA and CDR2 is SQIVND (reference sequence). This CDR3 comprises 13 residues. The CDR3, as DNA: TGTGCCAGTAGTGAATATACCGGAGGTGAAGCTTTCTTT. This codes for CASSEYTGGEAFF. Full variable domain (rest looked up from reference TRBV19 and TRBJ1-1): DGGITQSPKYLFRKEGQNVTLSCEQNLNHDAMYWYRQDPGQGLRLIYYSQIVNDFQKGDIAEGYSVSREKKESFPLTVTSAQKNPTAFYLCASSEYTGGEAFFGQGTRLTVV.

The chain has TRBV27 and TRBJ1-4, with D possibly matching TRBD1 (6 bases). Germline lookup yields CDR1 MNHEY and CDR2 SMNVEV (reference sequence). The length of the CDR3 is 18 residues. Deletions cut 6 bases from V and 0 bases from J, with 20 bases between. The CDR3 sequence is CASSRETSDRPTNEKLFF. Here the CDR3 DNA reads TGTGCCAGCAGCCGAGAAACTTCGGACAGACCAACTAATGAAAAACTGTTTTTT.